This entry is about one T cell receptor (beta chain). The antigen remains unidentified. The sample originates from a study of T-cell memory formation after mild COVID-19. Points from the study as a whole: While clones contracting from day 15 to 85 were balanced between CD4 and CD8, later expanders leaned CD4+. For second-wave clones that peaked at day 37, SARS-CoV-2 specificity went unverified. CD4+ contracting clones were found mainly in CM and EM, and CD8+ ones in EMRA.

V lost 2 bases and J lost 1, with 9 bases in between. This CDR3 is built from 15 residues. From germline, CDR1 is SGHVS and CDR2 FQNEAQ. From 5'RACE with constant-segment primers came TCR alpha and TCR beta cDNA libraries that carried sample barcodes and UMIs. TCRdb re-analysed the 5' RACE reads in MiXCR, keeping a single row per CDR3 protein. The profile shows 500,000 to 550,000 distinct CDR3 sequences, 20% of them singletons. The chain combines TRBV7-8 with TRBJ1-5; D unresolved. This receptor was taken from an adult woman who had mild COVID-19 (a few samples of this study predate the infection). Cell type and time point are not known. Sequenced: PBMCs or a T cell subset sorted from them (not recorded which). CDR3 sequence reads: CASSLSWQSNQPQHF. The CDR3, as DNA: TGTGCCAGCAGCTTAAGTTGGCAGAGCAATCAGCCCCAGCATTTT.